The 8 T cell receptor beta chains below all came from one sample that was sequenced in a study of cytomegalovirus exposure and HLA in healthy donors. 60 Vbeta and 13 Jbeta primers were used in PCR. Using immunoSEQ multiplex PCR, the repertoire was profiled, and TCRdb retains in-frame clones only, with some absent. Found here are around 130,000 clones, 82% of them singletons; the top ten hold 0.95% to 1.5%. Sequencing was done on a sample of PBMCs. The receptor source for this set is a boy between 10 and 17 years old in good health and CMV-seronegative.

The chain recombines TRBV5-1 with TRBJ2-5; 14 nucleotides match TRBD2. Trimming took 5 bases from V and 5 from J; bases not matched to a gene: 20. Germline CDR1 and CDR2: SGHRS and YFSETQ. The CDR3 spans 20 residues. This CDR3 reads CASSFPGGLAGGGWTETQYF. As DNA, the CDR3 is TGCGCCAGCAGTTTCCCGGGAGGACTAGCGGGAGGAGGTTGGACGGAGACCCAGTACTTC.

The chain combines TRBV7-9 with TRBJ2-1; 14 nucleotides line up with TRBD2. The CDR3 runs 19 residues. V gave up 4 bases and J gave up 4 bases; unmatched junction bases: 12. The germline gives CDR1 SEHNR, CDR2 FQNEAQ (reference sequence). CDR3 protein: CASSSSSGLAGVWYNEQFF. The CDR3 DNA sequence: TGTGCCAGCAGCTCATCCTCGGGACTAGCGGGAGTTTGGTACAATGAGCAGTTCTTC.

The chain links TRBV25-1 to TRBJ2-3; TRBD1 is a possible D gene (5 bases). The V end lost 8 bases, the J end lost 4 bases, and 7 bases lay between the germline ends. The germline V gene encodes CDR1 MGHDK and CDR2 SYGVNS. The CDR3 extends over 11 amino acids. The CDR3 bases are TGTGCCAGCCAAGGGGCAGATACGCAGTATTTT. Amino acids: CASQGADTQYF.

There are a few counts of this clone. The chain couples TRBV5-1 to TRBJ1-2; D might be TRBD1 (6 bases). CDR3 length equals 15 residues. The ends were cut back, 2 bases at V and 2 bases at J, with 13 bases in the middle. Germline-derived CDR1 and CDR2 are SGHRS and YFSETQ. This CDR3 is CASSFSTGLNYGYTF. The CDR3, as DNA: TGCGCCAGCAGCTTTTCCACAGGGTTAAACTATGGCTACACCTTC.

This clone was detected only once. The chain recombines TRBV7-2 with TRBJ1-1; 9 positions agree with TRBD1. Per the germline V gene, CDR1 is SGHTA and CDR2 is FQGNSA. V lost 3 bases, J lost 7 bases, and 6 bases stayed unmatched. The CDR3 has 14 amino acids. The CDR3 loop is CASSFSQGAGEAFF. In DNA form, the CDR3 reads TGTGCCAGCAGCTTCTCACAGGGGGCAGGTGAAGCTTTCTTT. The full variable domain, rest sourced from reference TRBV7-2 and TRBJ1-1, is GAGVSQSPSNKVTEKGKDVELRCDPISGHTALYWYRQSLGQGLEFLIYFQGNSAPDKSGLPSDRFSAERTGGSVSTLTIQRTQQEDSAVYLCASSFSQGAGEAFFGQGTRLTVV.

The chain employs TRBV11-3 and TRBJ1-1; 8 bases map to TRBD1. With V trimmed by 4 bases and J by 4 bases, 11 bases remained unmatched. Germline CDR1 is SGHNT and CDR2 is YENEEA. There are 16 residues in the CDR3. The CDR3 sequence is CASSWGQVGGGTEAFF. The DNA of the CDR3 is TGTGCCAGCAGCTGGGGACAGGTAGGAGGGGGCACTGAAGCTTTCTTT.

V usage is TRBV5-1 and J usage is TRBJ2-7, with 9 bases aligning to TRBD1. The germline gives CDR1 SGHRS, CDR2 YFSETQ. The CDR3 extends over 13 amino acids. Trimming removed 1 base from V and 5 bases from J; junction bases left unmatched: 1. The CDR3 bases are TGCGCCAGCAGCTTGTGGGACAGGGACGAGCAGTACTTC. It specifies CASSLWDRDEQYF.

The chain employs TRBV4-3 and TRBJ1-1; D is possibly TRBD1 (5 bases). From germline, CDR1 is LGHNA and CDR2 YSLEER. This CDR3 spans 17 amino acids. Trimming removed 1 base from V and 6 bases from J, with 21 bases in between. As DNA, the CDR3 is TGCGCCAGCAGCCAAGGGGGGTTGGGGGGTTACGTTGCTGAAGCTTTCTTT. Translation: CASSQGGLGGYVAEAFF.